This T cell receptor beta chain appears in the sequencing data of a study of T-cell reconstitution after alpha-beta-depleted transplantation in children. Germline lookup yields CDR1 KGHDR and CDR2 SFDVKD. Trimming stripped 12 bases from V and 3 bases from J, with 21 bases between. This CDR3 contains 15 residues. Unique molecular identifiers were used to barcode this TCRbeta library. TCRdb independently ran MiXCR on the PCR reads; one entry per CDR3 protein. Here the sample spans hundreds of thousands of distinct CDR3 sequences, around a sixth being singletons. Sequenced here: PBMCs from the stem cell graft donor, sampled from the stem cell graft. This receptor was identified in a human donor who donated a stem cell graft to a child with acute myeloid leukemia. This rearrangement joins TRBV24-1 to TRBJ2-3; D is possibly TRBD1 or TRBD2 (5 bases each). The CDR3 is CAACDFGDATDTQYF. CDR3 coding DNA: TGTGCCGCCTGTGATTTCGGGGACGCAACAGATACGCAGTATTTT.